A single sample is the source of the 22 T cell receptor beta chains below, sequenced in a study of identical twins. Each CDR3 protein gets one entry after TCRdb re-called the 5' RACE reads with MiXCR. The data show some 1,600,000 distinct CDR3 sequences, around a third seen once. The sequenced sample consisted of cord blood. The origin of the receptors is a newborn girl in good health.

The chain joins TRBV6-5 to TRBJ2-7; no firm D call. Deletions cut 0 bases from V and 3 bases from J, with 12 bases between. Germline CDR1 MNHEY, CDR2 SVGAGI. The length of the CDR3 is 15 residues. The CDR3, as DNA: TGTGCCAGCAGTTACTCAGCGCGACGACGCTACGAGCAGTACTTC. It encodes CASSYSARRRYEQYF.

This clonotype was counted only a few times. The chain recombines TRBV7-9 with TRBJ2-5, with 10 nucleotides matching TRBD2. After removal of 10 bases from V and 11 bases from J, the junction contained 16 bases not matched to a gene. In germline, CDR1 is SEHNR, CDR2 FQNEAQ (reference sequence). This CDR3 is built from 14 residues. The DNA for the CDR3 is TGTGCCATCACCCGGACTAGCGGAGACAATGAGCAGTACTTC. Its translation is CAITRTSGDNEQYF.

This clonotype was observed a handful of times. This chain joins TRBV20-1 and TRBJ2-1; D possibly corresponds to TRBD1 (5 bases). The V end was cut by 6 bases, the J end by 7 bases, with 10 bases between. CDR3 length equals 11 residues. Germline V CDR1 and CDR2: DFQATT, SNEGSKA (reference sequence). The CDR3 loop reads CSAPKGNEQFF. CDR3 DNA sequence: TGCAGTGCCCCGAAGGGGAATGAGCAGTTCTTC.

This clonotype was recorded many times. The chain has TRBV4-2 and TRBJ2-7; tentatively, D is TRBD1 or TRBD2 (5 bases each). This CDR3 comprises 14 residues. Germline-derived CDR1 and CDR2 are LGHNA and YNFKEQ. V lost 4 bases to trimming and J lost 3 bases, with 13 bases between them. CDR3 amino acids: CASSRDPKDYEQYF. CDR3 coding DNA: TGTGCCAGCAGCCGGGACCCCAAAGACTACGAGCAGTACTTC.

This clonotype has more than one count but fewer than ten. The junction departs from germline at one end; a sequencing error may be responsible. V is TRBV5-1 and J is TRBJ1-4; D gene uncertain. The CDR3 extends over 15 amino acids. The germline CDR1 and CDR2 sequences are SGHRS and YFSETQ. The CDR3 is CASSLRLPTNEELFF. CDR3 in DNA: TGCGCCAGCAGCTTGAGACTGCCAACTAATGAAGAACTGTTTTTT.

This clonotype has only a few counts. The chain carries TRBV12-3 or TRBV12-4 and TRBJ1-2, with D hard to call. Trimming left V 6 bases short and J 4 bases short, with 12 bases between. The CDR3 extends over 13 amino acids. The chain's CDR3 is CASRRPGVYGYTF. The CDR3 bases are TGTGCCAGCAGACGACCGGGAGTCTATGGCTACACCTTC.

The rearrangement links TRBV12-3 or TRBV12-4 to TRBJ1-1, with D perhaps TRBD1 (6 bases). This CDR3 is 16 amino acids long. Trimming removed 6 bases at V and 0 bases at J, with 17 bases between. The DNA for the CDR3 is TGTGCCAGCAGGGAGCGGGGGGCTTGGGTGAACACTGAAGCTTTCTTT. Amino acid sequence: CASRERGAWVNTEAFF.

The rearrangement joins TRBV14 to TRBJ2-1; 11 positions match TRBD2. V was clipped by 4 bases and J by 7 bases; unmatched bases: 9. The V gene's germline CDR1 is SGHDN and CDR2 FVKESK. The CDR3 consists of 16 residues. CDR3 nucleotide sequence: TGTGCCAGCAGCCCCCGAATAGCGGGGGGGCAAAATGAGCAGTTCTTC. Protein sequence: CASSPRIAGGQNEQFF.

The gene calls are TRBV3-1 and TRBJ2-1, with 12 bases that match TRBD2. This CDR3 spans 17 amino acids. Germline V lookup: CDR1 LGHDT, CDR2 YNNKEL (reference sequence). Trimming removed 4 bases from V and 4 bases from J; junction bases left unmatched: 8. The CDR3 DNA follows: TGTGCCAGCAGCCCCTCGTCTAGCGGGGGGGCTTACAATGAGCAGTTCTTC. Protein: CASSPSSSGGAYNEQFF.

The chain joins TRBV10-3 to TRBJ2-7, with 10 bases fitting TRBD1. CDR1 ENHRY and CDR2 SYGVKD come from the germline V gene. The CDR3 has 16 amino acids. With 2 bases clipped from V and 6 bases from J, the junction kept 10 bases outside the gene matches. CDR3 nucleotides: TGTGCCATCAGTGAGGGCCCGACAGGGGGCTTGGGCGAGCAGTACTTC. Amino acids: CAISEGPTGGLGEQYF.

This clonotype has only a few counts. The rearrangement joins TRBV6-6 to TRBJ1-1; no reliable D call. Germline CDR1 and CDR2: MNHNY and SVGAGI (reference sequence). The CDR3 has 14 residues. V shed 1 base and J shed 1 base, with 7 bases lying between them. CDR3 sequence: CASSYLRQNTEAFF. CDR3 sequence (DNA): TGTGCCAGCAGTTACTTGCGGCAGAACACTGAAGCTTTCTTT.

This clonotype came up a few times. V and J are TRBV20-1 and TRBJ2-1; 9 bases match TRBD2. The CDR3 consists of 16 residues. From germline, CDR1 is DFQATT and CDR2 SNEGSKA (reference sequence). The junction had 8 bases not matched to a gene; V was cut back by 1 base and J by 4 bases. CDR3 sequence (DNA): TGCAGTGCTAGAGGACTAGCGGAGGGGATTTACAATGAGCAGTTCTTC. This sequence encodes CSARGLAEGIYNEQFF.

This chain connects TRBV20-1 to TRBJ1-1; 8 bases map to TRBD1. The CDR3 spans 14 residues. The V gene end was trimmed by 1 base and the J gene end by 4 bases; junction bases not matched to a gene: 5. CDR1 is DFQATT, CDR2 SNEGSKA, per germline (reference sequence). The CDR3 spells CSARGTGRFTEAFF. The CDR3 DNA sequence: TGCAGTGCTAGAGGGACAGGGCGCTTCACTGAAGCTTTCTTT.

The chain employs TRBV6-5 and TRBJ2-7; TRBD2 might be the D (6 bases). The J call may be wrong; the DNA end is better matched by TRBJ2-5. This CDR3 has 14 amino acids. The germline V gene encodes CDR1 MNHEY and CDR2 SVGAGI. The DNA of the CDR3 is TGTGCCAGCAGCCGCACTAGCTTCCAAGAGACCCAGTACTTC. Encoded protein: CASSRTSFQETQYF.

The chain links TRBV2 to TRBJ2-1, with 10 bases that match TRBD1. Losses at the gene ends were 8 bases for V and 7 bases for J; bases not matched to a gene: 5. The CDR3 length is 13 residues. Germline V gene data show CDR1 as SNHLY and CDR2 as FYNNEI. The CDR3 bases are TGTGCCAGCGGGACAGGGGTCTCTAATGAGCAGTTCTTC. Translated, it gives CASGTGVSNEQFF.

The chain links TRBV3-1 to TRBJ2-5; TRBD2 agrees at 8 bases. Near its end, the DNA agrees better with TRBJ2-7, so the J call may be wrong. Germline values: CDR1 LGHDT, CDR2 YNNKEL (reference sequence). The length of the CDR3 is 16 residues. The CDR3 DNA reads TGTGCCAGCAGCCAAGCCCGGACTAGCAGAGTCGACGAGCAGTACTTC. Translation: CASSQARTSRVDEQYF.

The sample holds one count of this clonotype. CDR3: CSAQEGGALNEQFF. The CDR3, as DNA: TGCAGTGCTCAGGAGGGCGGGGCCCTCAATGAGCAGTTCTTC. The chain is built from TRBV20-1 and TRBJ2-1, with D perhaps TRBD2 (6 bases). This CDR3 is 14 amino acids long. Germline-derived CDR1 and CDR2 are DFQATT and SNEGSKA (reference sequence). Trimming pared 5 bases from V and 6 bases from J, leaving 17 bases between.

This clonotype is a singleton in its sample. The chain recombines TRBV5-6 with TRBJ2-7; 7 bases agree with TRBD1. Per the germline V gene, CDR1 is SGHDT and CDR2 is YYEEEE. This CDR3 contains 13 residues. With V trimmed by 2 bases and J by 6 bases, 5 bases remained unmatched. CDR3 coding DNA: TGTGCCAGCAGCTTAGACAGGGCCTTCGAGCAGTACTTC. Its protein product is CASSLDRAFEQYF. Full variable domain (outside the CDR3, taken from reference TRBV5-6 and TRBJ2-7): DAGVTQSPTHLIKTRGQQVTLRCSPKSGHDTVSWYQQALGQGPQFIFQYYEEEERQRGNFPDRFSGHQFPNYSSELNVNALLLGDSALYLCASSLDRAFEQYFGPGTRLTVT.

This chain links TRBV11-2 with TRBJ2-3; the D gene is possibly TRBD1 (7 bases). Trimming took 1 base from V and 2 from J, leaving 13 bases between them. The germline V gene has CDR1 SGHAT and CDR2 FQNNGV. The CDR3 runs 16 residues. In DNA form, the CDR3 reads TGTGCCAGCAGCTTAGGTCTCAGGGGGGACACAGATACGCAGTATTTT. Translation gives CASSLGLRGDTDTQYF.

This chain connects TRBV20-1 to TRBJ1-4; perhaps TRBD1 as D (5 bases). In germline, CDR1 is DFQATT, CDR2 SNEGSKA (reference sequence). This CDR3 is 17 amino acids long. With 5 bases removed from V and 0 bases from J, the gap between germline ends came to 19 bases. The CDR3 DNA reads as TGCAGTGCTCCACGGGGCGGCTTCCTCACAACTAATGAAAAACTGTTTTTT. Its protein is CSAPRGGFLTTNEKLFF.

This clonotype came up a few times. V and J are TRBV7-8 and TRBJ2-1, with 10 bases aligning to TRBD2. This CDR3 has 19 amino acids. Germline CDR1 and CDR2: SGHVS and FQNEAQ. J lost 1 base, V lost 6 bases, and 15 bases had no gene match. The CDR3 loop reads CASSRSLAGEPFSYNEQFF. CDR3 DNA sequence: TGTGCCAGCAGTCGAAGTCTAGCGGGGGAACCTTTTTCCTACAATGAGCAGTTCTTC.

This sequence joins TRBV20-1 and TRBJ2-5; 9 bases are a match to TRBD2. The junction had 17 bases not matched to a gene; V was cut back by 5 bases and J by 13 bases. The germline gives CDR1 DFQATT, CDR2 SNEGSKA (reference sequence). The CDR3 consists of 14 residues. Here the CDR3 DNA reads TGCAGTGCTGCGAGCGGGGGGCCTTCCTACGAGCGGTACTTC. It specifies CSAASGGPSYERYF.